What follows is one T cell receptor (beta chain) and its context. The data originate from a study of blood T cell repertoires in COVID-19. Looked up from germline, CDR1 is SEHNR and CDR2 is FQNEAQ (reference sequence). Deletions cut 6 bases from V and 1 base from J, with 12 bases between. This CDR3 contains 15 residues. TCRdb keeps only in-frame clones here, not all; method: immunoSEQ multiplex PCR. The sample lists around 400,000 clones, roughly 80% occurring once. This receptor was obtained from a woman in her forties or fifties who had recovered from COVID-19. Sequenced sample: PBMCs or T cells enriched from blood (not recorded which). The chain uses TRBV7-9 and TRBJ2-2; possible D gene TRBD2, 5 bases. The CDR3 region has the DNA TGTGCCAGCAGACCGGAGGACCTGAACACCGGGGAGCTGTTTTTT. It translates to CASRPEDLNTGELFF. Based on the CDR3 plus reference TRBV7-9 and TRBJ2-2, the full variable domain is DTGVSQNPRHKITKRGQNVTFRCDPISEHNRLYWYRQTLGQGPEFLTYFQNEAQLEKSRLLSDRFSAERPKGSFSTLEIQRTEQGDSAMYLCASRPEDLNTGELFFGEGSRLTVL.